Following are 19 T cell receptor beta chains from one sample sequenced in a study of blood T cells in healthy people across ages. Alongside a J-beta primer mix, a sample-barcoded 5' primer served in a second PCR lasting roughly 7 to 11 cycles. Each CDR3 protein is one row after TCRdb ran MiXCR on the 5' RACE reads. The data contain more than 1 million distinct CDR3 sequences, less than 50% of them singletons. Material: blood. The origin of the receptors is a woman in her fifties or sixties in good health.

The chain has TRBV2 and TRBJ2-3; perhaps D is TRBD1 or TRBD2 (5 bases each). The CDR3 contains 13 residues. From germline, CDR1 is SNHLY and CDR2 FYNNEI. The V end lost 6 bases, the J end lost 2 bases, and 9 bases lay between the germline ends. The CDR3 DNA is TGTGCCAGCAGAGGGACCTTCACAGATACGCAGTATTTT. This encodes CASRGTFTDTQYF.

This chain connects TRBV5-5 to TRBJ2-7, with 8 bases fitting TRBD2. The V segment lost 4 bases and the J segment 3 bases; nucleotides outside the gene matches: 9. There are 15 residues in the CDR3. Germline CDR1 and CDR2: SGHKS and YYEKEE (reference sequence). CDR3 in DNA: TGTGCCAGCAGCCAAGCGGGAGTGTCCTTCTACGAGCAGTACTTC. This translates into CASSQAGVSFYEQYF. Looking up the rest from reference TRBV5-5 and TRBJ2-7 gives the full variable domain: DAGVTQSPTHLIKTRGQQVTLRCSPISGHKSVSWYQQVLGQGPQFIFQYYEKEERGRGNFPDRFSARQFPNYSSELNVNALLLGDSALYLCASSQAGVSFYEQYFGPGTRLTVT.

This rearrangement joins TRBV2 to TRBJ2-5; weak D call: TRBD2 (6 bases). V gave up 8 bases and J gave up 4 bases, with 17 bases separating them. CDR1 is SNHLY, CDR2 FYNNEI, per germline. The CDR3 is made up of 14 amino acids. The CDR3 loop reads CASFGERRVETQYF. The DNA of the CDR3 is TGTGCCAGCTTCGGGGAACGGAGGGTAGAGACCCAGTACTTC.

This clonotype came up many times. The CDR3 loop reads CSVEDTSGRDNEQFF. DNA of the CDR3: TGCAGCGTTGAAGACACTAGCGGGAGAGATAATGAGCAGTTCTTC. This chain connects TRBV29-1 to TRBJ2-1; 11 bases match TRBD2. The CDR3 extends over 15 amino acids. J lost 7 bases, V lost 0 bases, and 5 bases had no gene match. The germline gives CDR1 SQVTM, CDR2 ANQGSEA.

This chain links TRBV12-3 or TRBV12-4 with TRBJ2-7; 7 nucleotides align to TRBD2. With V trimmed by 10 bases and J by 6 bases, 12 bases remained unmatched. The CDR3 is 13 amino acids. CDR3: CAIRTSGSGEQYF. CDR3 sequence (DNA): TGTGCCATCCGGACTAGTGGGAGTGGCGAGCAGTACTTC.

The rearrangement links TRBV14 to TRBJ2-7; D unresolved. Germline lookup yields CDR1 SGHDN and CDR2 FVKESK. V was trimmed by 4 bases and J by 5 bases, leaving 9 bases between them. CDR3 length equals 12 residues. The CDR3: CASSLRYDEQYF. The CDR3 DNA follows: TGTGCCAGCAGCCTTAGATATGACGAGCAGTACTTC. The full variable domain, completed using reference TRBV14 and TRBJ2-7, is EAGVTQFPSHSVIEKGQTVTLRCDPISGHDNLYWYRRVMGKEIKFLLHFVKESKQDESGMPNNRFLAERTGGTYSTLKVQPAELEDSGVYFCASSLRYDEQYFGPGTRLTVT.

The chain couples TRBV6-5 to TRBJ2-1; a possible D gene is TRBD2 (5 bases). The V end lost 7 bases, the J end lost 5 bases, and 15 bases lay between the germline ends. The CDR3 runs 14 residues. Germline assignment: CDR1 MNHEY and CDR2 SVGAGI. For the CDR3, the DNA is TGTGCCAGCACCGACAACGGGAAAAACAATGAGCAGTTCTTC. This encodes CASTDNGKNNEQFF.

The chain combines TRBV7-6 with TRBJ2-4; TRBD2 is a possible D gene (5 bases). Per germline, CDR1 SGHVS and CDR2 FNYEAQ. The CDR3 spans 14 residues. V was shortened by 1 base and J by 13 bases, with 17 bases between the two germline ends. The CDR3 nucleotides are TGTGCCAGCAGCTTAGGATCACAGCACGGGGAGCAGTACTTC. It yields the protein CASSLGSQHGEQYF.

The gene calls are TRBV11-2 and TRBJ2-5, with TRBD2 identical over 12 bases. The CDR3 contains 16 residues. Trimming at V came to 7 bases and at J to 5 bases, leaving 11 bases not matched to a gene. CDR1 and CDR2 (germline): SGHAT, FQNNGV. The CDR3: CASTGGGLAGLETQYF. The DNA of the CDR3 is TGTGCCAGCACCGGAGGGGGACTAGCGGGCCTGGAGACCCAGTACTTC.

The chain joins TRBV3-1 to TRBJ2-7, with a possible D match to TRBD1 (5 bases). CDR1 LGHDT and CDR2 YNNKEL come from the germline V gene (reference sequence). Trimming stripped 4 bases from V and 0 bases from J, with 19 bases between. The CDR3 runs 17 residues. The CDR3 is CASSPRQTQPNSYEQYF. The DNA for the CDR3 is TGTGCCAGCAGCCCTCGACAGACACAACCAAACTCCTACGAGCAGTACTTC.

The CDR3 nucleotides read TGTGCCAGCAGCGTCCAATGGGACGGAGGACATCAGCCCCAGCATTTT. Encoded protein: CASSVQWDGGHQPQHF. This chain connects TRBV9 to TRBJ1-5; the D gene is possibly TRBD1 (5 bases). Germline V gene lookup returns CDR1 SGDLS and CDR2 YYNGEE. CDR3 size: 16 residues. Trimming left V 2 bases short and J 5 bases short, with 17 bases between.

This chain uses TRBV9 with TRBJ2-7; D perhaps matches TRBD2 (5 bases). Per germline, CDR1 SGDLS and CDR2 YYNGEE. This CDR3 has 14 residues. The V end was cut by 1 base, the J end by 2 bases, with 10 bases between. CDR3 in DNA: TGTGCCAGCAGCGTAAGACTATGGGCCTACGAGCAGTACTTC. It specifies CASSVRLWAYEQYF. The whole variable domain, filled in from reference TRBV9 and TRBJ2-7, reads DSGVTQTPKHLITATGQRVTLRCSPRSGDLSVYWYQQSLDQGLQFLIQYYNGEERAKGNILERFSAQQFPDLHSELNLSSLELGDSALYFCASSVRLWAYEQYFGPGTRLTVT.

The chain couples TRBV28 to TRBJ1-2; D gene unclear. CDR1 is MDHEN, CDR2 SYDVKM, per germline. The CDR3 is 11 amino acids. Trimming left V 7 bases short and J 4 bases short, with 7 bases between. The DNA of the CDR3 is TGTGCCAGCAAGACAACCTATGGCTACACCTTC. Encoded protein: CASKTTYGYTF.

The CDR3 coding sequence is TGCAGTGCCCGGCTGGCGGGGTTAGAGACCCAGTACTTC. Amino acids: CSARLAGLETQYF. The V gene is TRBV20-1, the J gene TRBJ2-5; D might be TRBD2 (6 bases). CDR1 is DFQATT and CDR2 is SNEGSKA in the germline V gene (reference sequence). The CDR3 is made up of 13 amino acids. The germline V and J ends were trimmed by 6 bases and 4 bases, with 15 bases remaining between them.

The CDR3 nucleotides are TGTGCCGGGGCCGGTGGTCAGCCCCAGCATTTT. It is translated as CAGAGGQPQHF. The rearrangement joins TRBV30 to TRBJ1-5, with D maybe TRBD1 (5 bases). There are 11 residues in the CDR3. Germline loops: CDR1 GTSNPN, CDR2 SVGIG (reference sequence). Between the trimmed V and J ends, which lost 8 bases and 6 bases, there was a span of 11 bases.

The chain is built from TRBV20-1 and TRBJ2-1; perhaps TRBD1 as D (6 bases). CDR3 size: 11 residues. In germline, CDR1 is DFQATT, CDR2 SNEGSKA (reference sequence). The CDR3 is CTCGTGNEQFF. DNA of the CDR3: TGCACCTGCGGCACAGGGAATGAGCAGTTCTTC.

This clonotype has just a few counts. This sequence joins TRBV6-1 and TRBJ1-1; D remains ambiguous. V was pared by 6 bases and J by 0 bases, with 17 bases between. Per the germline V gene, CDR1 is MNHNS and CDR2 is SASEGT. This CDR3 has 16 amino acids. In nucleotides, the CDR3 is TGTGCCAGCAGCGATCCACAAGGGAGGGTGAACACTGAAGCTTTCTTT. This translates into CASSDPQGRVNTEAFF.

The chain uses TRBV13 and TRBJ2-5; TRBD2 aligns across 8 bases. The CDR3 has 18 residues. J gave up 4 bases and V 2 bases, and 15 bases lay outside the gene matches. Looked up from germline, CDR1 is PRHDT and CDR2 is FYEKMQ (reference sequence). The CDR3 DNA follows: TGTGCCAGCAGCTTATCTATGGACGGGAGGGGCGTGGGAGAGACCCAGTACTTC. This translates into CASSLSMDGRGVGETQYF.

The rearrangement links TRBV5-1 to TRBJ2-7; TRBD2 aligns across 7 bases. The CDR3 is made up of 14 amino acids. Germline CDR1 and CDR2: SGHRS and YFSETQ. Trimming cost V 3 bases and J 2 bases; bases outside gene matches: 5. The CDR3 sequence: CASSSRTRTYEQYF. The CDR3 DNA follows: TGCGCCAGCAGCTCGAGGACTAGGACCTACGAGCAGTACTTC.